This T cell receptor beta chain was sequenced for a study of control samples from healthy donors and cancer patients. The CDR3 runs 15 residues. CDR1 and CDR2 (germline): LGHNA, YSLEER. Deletions cut 1 base from V and 5 bases from J, with 14 bases between. Using immunoSEQ multiplex PCR, the repertoire was profiled, and TCRdb retains in-frame clones only, with some absent. The sample includes 150,000 or so clones, around 88% seen only once; the top ten take under 2%. The genes are TRBV4-3 and TRBJ1-1; D gene uncertain. The sequenced sample was blood. The origin of this receptor is a man in his late teens or twenties in good health. CDR3 coding DNA: TGCGCCAGCAGCCAAGGGTTGGGTCTGGAAACTGAAGCTTTCTTT. It yields the protein CASSQGLGLETEAFF.